The 18 T cell receptor beta chains presented below share a single source sample, sequenced in a study of beta chain features in type 1 diabetes. Study-wide findings and caveats: Shorter TCRB CDR3s, moderately but significantly so, marked every one of the four CD4+ subsets in Type 1 diabetes patients.

No cognate antigen is known for these TCRs. Expressed TCRB transcripts were sequenced because the entire RNA isolate underwent reverse transcription. Clones were read by immunoSEQ multiplex PCR, and TCRdb kept only the in-frame ones, dropping some. The table records hundreds of thousands of clones, around 15% of them present only once. Input material: naive CD4+ T cells from blood. These receptors came from a man younger than 35 with type 1 diabetes.

This clone was observed a handful of times. V and J are TRBV25-1 and TRBJ1-1; possible D gene TRBD1, 6 bases. CDR3 size: 15 residues. The germline CDR1 and CDR2 sequences are MGHDK and SYGVNS. The V end lost 2 bases, the J end lost 0 bases, and 10 bases lay between the germline ends. This CDR3 is CASSEPGTLNTEAFF. CDR3 DNA sequence: TGTGCCAGCAGTGAACCTGGGACACTGAACACTGAAGCTTTCTTT.

The rearrangement joins TRBV5-4 to TRBJ1-1; D uncertain. Germline assignment: CDR1 SGHNT and CDR2 YYREEE (reference sequence). Trimming stripped 4 bases from V and 0 bases from J, with 10 bases between. The CDR3 sequence is 14 residues long. The CDR3 DNA reads TGTGCCAGCAGCCACAGCCTCATGAACACTGAAGCTTTCTTT. Its protein product is CASSHSLMNTEAFF.

Regarding this clone: Other DNA sequences in the sample encode the same CDR3. The chain carries TRBV5-6 and TRBJ1-5; 8 bases fit TRBD1. The germline gives CDR1 SGHDT, CDR2 YYEEEE. J gave up 4 bases and V 0 bases, and 0 bases lay outside the gene matches. The CDR3 is 14 amino acids. As DNA, the CDR3 is TGTGCCAGCAGCTTGGACAGGGGGAATCAGCCCCAGCATTTT. Its translation is CASSLDRGNQPQHF.

The chain combines TRBV16 with TRBJ1-6; D ambiguous. V lost 0 bases to trimming and J lost 8 bases, with 14 bases between them. The CDR3 loop spans 16 amino acids. Germline loops: CDR1 KGHSY, CDR2 FQNENV. The CDR3 region has the DNA TGTGCCAGCAGCCAATCGAATGGACCCAGTGATTCACCCCTCCACTTT. Its protein is CASSQSNGPSDSPLHF.

This chain links TRBV5-1 with TRBJ2-6; D is possibly TRBD2 (5 bases). The germline CDR1 and CDR2 sequences are SGHRS and YFSETQ. Between the trimmed V and J ends, which lost 4 bases and 4 bases, there was a span of 6 bases. The CDR3 has 13 amino acids. The CDR3: CASSRGGANVLTF. The CDR3 region has the DNA TGCGCCAGCAGCCGGGGAGGGGCCAACGTCCTGACTTTC.

This clone has a handful of counts. The chain has TRBV5-4 and TRBJ2-1; tentatively, D is TRBD1 (6 bases). V was trimmed by 3 bases and J by 5 bases, leaving 15 bases between them. This CDR3 region has 15 residues. CDR1 and CDR2 (germline): SGHNT, YYREEE (reference sequence). The CDR3 DNA sequence: TGTGCCAGCAGCTGGGGTAGGGACATAAACAATGAGCAGTTCTTC. Translated, it gives CASSWGRDINNEQFF. Complete variable domain (other parts from reference TRBV5-4 and TRBJ2-1): ETGVTQSPTHLIKTRGQQVTLRCSSQSGHNTVSWYQQALGQGPQFIFQYYREEENGRGNFPPRFSGLQFPNYSSELNVNALELDDSALYLCASSWGRDINNEQFFGPGTRLTVL.

The chain couples TRBV4-1 to TRBJ2-2; D remains unclear. Germline values: CDR1 MGHRA, CDR2 YSYEKL. The CDR3 sequence is 17 residues long. The V and J ends lost 0 bases and 0 bases respectively, with 11 bases between them. The CDR3 is CASSQDRWGTNTGELFF. The CDR3 DNA reads as TGCGCCAGCAGCCAAGATCGCTGGGGAACGAACACCGGGGAGCTGTTTTTT.

This clone was seen more than once but under ten times. The V and J genes are TRBV18 and TRBJ1-1; D gene uncertain. CDR3 length: 13 amino acids. The germline V gene has CDR1 KGHSH and CDR2 LQKENI. V gave up 5 bases and J gave up 1 base, with 8 bases separating them. The CDR3 reads CASSGRANTEAFF. CDR3 sequence (DNA): TGTGCCAGCTCAGGACGGGCGAACACTGAAGCTTTCTTT.

This clone was detected only a few times. This chain links TRBV15 with TRBJ2-5, with 9 bases lining up with TRBD1. V was clipped by 0 bases and J by 2 bases; unmatched bases: 4. Germline loops: CDR1 LNHNV, CDR2 YYDKDF (reference sequence). The CDR3 totals 16 residues. Written as DNA, the CDR3 is TGTGCCACCAGCAGAGATCTAGGGACAGGGCAAGAGACCCAGTACTTC. Translated: CATSRDLGTGQETQYF.

The chain carries TRBV27 and TRBJ1-5; a possible D gene is TRBD1 (5 bases). The CDR3 sequence is 17 residues long. From germline, CDR1 is MNHEY and CDR2 SMNVEV (reference sequence). V was clipped by 3 bases and J by 0 bases, with 15 bases between them. The CDR3 sequence: CASSLLGATDSNQPQHF. For the CDR3, the DNA is TGTGCCAGCAGTTTGCTGGGTGCGACAGATAGCAATCAGCCCCAGCATTTT.

This clone turned up a few times. CDR3 DNA sequence: TGTGCCAGCAGCAGGGGCCCTGGTGGTACAGGGGCTAATGAGCAGTTCTTC. Amino acids: CASSRGPGGTGANEQFF. The V call is TRBV7-3, the J call TRBJ2-1; TRBD1 matches at 7 bases. The CDR3 is 17 residues long. The junction had 17 bases not matched to a gene; V was cut back by 5 bases and J by 7 bases. Germline loops: CDR1 SGHTA, CDR2 FQGTGA.

The chain joins TRBV2 to TRBJ2-7; the D gene is possibly TRBD1 (5 bases). In germline, CDR1 is SNHLY, CDR2 FYNNEI. The CDR3 sequence is 12 residues long. Trimming stripped 6 bases from V and 4 bases from J, with 10 bases between. The CDR3 nucleotides read TGTGCCAGCAGGGCCGGACAATACGAGCAGTACTTC. Translation gives CASRAGQYEQYF.

As regards this clone: Distinct nucleotide sequences in the sample also encode this CDR3. The CDR3 loop is CATSRDLGETQYF. CDR3 DNA sequence: TGTGCCACCAGCAGAGATCTCGGGGAGACCCAGTACTTC. The gene calls are TRBV15 and TRBJ2-5; no definite D call. V was shortened by 0 bases and J by 5 bases, with 7 bases between the two germline ends. In germline, CDR1 is LNHNV, CDR2 YYDKDF (reference sequence). The CDR3 extends over 13 amino acids.

This chain connects TRBV5-4 to TRBJ1-3; no definite D call. The V gene lost 3 bases and the J gene lost 4 bases, with 5 bases spanning the gap. The CDR3 sequence is 12 residues long. The germline V gene has CDR1 SGHNT and CDR2 YYREEE (reference sequence). The CDR3 nucleotides read TGTGCCAGCAGCTCCGAAGGAAACACCATATATTTT. It codes for CASSSEGNTIYF.

The rearrangement joins TRBV30 to TRBJ1-5, with D possibly TRBD1 on 6 matching bases. V was cut by 7 bases and J by 7 bases, with 14 bases left in between. The CDR3 is 12 residues long. Germline V gene data show CDR1 as GTSNPN and CDR2 as SVGIG (reference sequence). CDR3 nucleotide sequence: TGTGCCTCTAAGGGGGAAGGGCAGCCCCAGCATTTT. Its protein is CASKGEGQPQHF. The whole variable domain, filled in from reference TRBV30 and TRBJ1-5, reads SQTIHQWPATLVQPVGSPLSLECTVEGTSNPNLYWYRQAAGRGLQLLFYSVGIGQISSEVPQNLSASRPQDRQFILSSKKLLLSDSGFYLCASKGEGQPQHFGDGTRLSIL.

This clone has just a few counts. The V call is TRBV4-1, the J call TRBJ2-4; D is uncertain. Germline V gives CDR1 MGHRA, CDR2 YSYEKL. V lost 0 bases, J lost 1 base, and 13 bases lay in between. This CDR3 has 17 amino acids. DNA of the CDR3: TGCGCCAGCAGCCAAGATGAGAATTTGGAGGCCAAAAACATTCAGTACTTC. Translation: CASSQDENLEAKNIQYF.

This clone occurred a few times. The chain couples TRBV29-1 to TRBJ1-2; possible D gene TRBD1, 5 bases. Germline V gives CDR1 SQVTM, CDR2 ANQGSEA. This CDR3 comprises 11 residues. Trimming stripped 4 bases from V and 4 bases from J, with 7 bases between. The CDR3 spells CSVVQGYGYTF. For the CDR3, the DNA is TGCAGCGTTGTGCAGGGCTATGGCTACACCTTC. Full variable domain (outside the CDR3, taken from reference TRBV29-1 and TRBJ1-2): SAVISQKPSRDICQRGTSLTIQCQVDSQVTMMFWYRQQPGQSLTLIATANQGSEATYESGFVIDKFPISRPNLTFSTLTVSNMSPEDSSIYLCSVVQGYGYTFGSGTRLTVV.

The chain uses TRBV7-3 and TRBJ2-2; D is perhaps TRBD1 (6 bases). The germline V gene encodes CDR1 SGHTA and CDR2 FQGTGA. Between the trimmed V and J ends, which lost 2 bases and 6 bases, there was a span of 13 bases. This CDR3 spans 15 amino acids. CDR3 sequence reads: CASSLGLRQAGELFF. CDR3 nucleotide sequence: TGTGCCAGCAGCTTAGGGTTACGACAGGCCGGGGAGCTGTTTTTT.